Below, one TCR beta chain is given with its context. Losses at the gene ends were 4 bases for V and 2 bases for J; bases not matched to a gene: 8. The CDR3 spans 15 residues. The germline gives CDR1 LNHDA, CDR2 SQIVND (reference sequence). This sample is drawn from a study of control samples from healthy donors and cancer patients. Sequenced by immunoSEQ multiplex PCR; TCRdb stores in-frame clones only, minus some. This sample has some 150,000 clones, with 80% to 95% found just once. The chain employs TRBV19 and TRBJ2-7, with TRBD2 matching over 7 bases. The clonotype was recovered from a man aged 30 to 45 in good health. Sequences were obtained from blood. The CDR3 bases are TGTGCCAGTAGTACGGGGGGAGTGGCGACCTACGAGCAGTACTTC. This codes for CASSTGGVATYEQYF.